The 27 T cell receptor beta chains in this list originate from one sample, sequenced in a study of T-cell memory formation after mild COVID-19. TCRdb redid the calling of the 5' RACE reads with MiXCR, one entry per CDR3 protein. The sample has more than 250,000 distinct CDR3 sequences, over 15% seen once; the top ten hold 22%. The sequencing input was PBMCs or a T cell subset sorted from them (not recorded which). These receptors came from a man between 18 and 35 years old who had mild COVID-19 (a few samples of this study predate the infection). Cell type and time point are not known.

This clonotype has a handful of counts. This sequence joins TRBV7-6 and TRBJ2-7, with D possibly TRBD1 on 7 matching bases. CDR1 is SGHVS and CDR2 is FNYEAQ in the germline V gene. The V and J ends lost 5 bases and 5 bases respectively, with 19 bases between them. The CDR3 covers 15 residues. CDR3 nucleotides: TGTGCCAGCAGCGCTACCCCGGGCAGGGGGGACGAGCAGTACTTC. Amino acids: CASSATPGRGDEQYF. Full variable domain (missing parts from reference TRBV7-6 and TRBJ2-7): GAGVSQSPRYKVTKRGQDVALRCDPISGHVSLYWYRQALGQGPEFLTYFNYEAQQDKSGLPNDRFSAERPEGSISTLTIQRTEQRDSAMYRCASSATPGRGDEQYFGPGTRLTVT.

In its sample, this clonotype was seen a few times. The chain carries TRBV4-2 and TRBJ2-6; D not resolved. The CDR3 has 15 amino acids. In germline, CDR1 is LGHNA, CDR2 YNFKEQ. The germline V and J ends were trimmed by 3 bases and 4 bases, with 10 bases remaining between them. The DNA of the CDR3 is TGTGCCAGCAGCCAGTTAGACGAGGGGGCCAACGTCCTGACTTTC. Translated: CASSQLDEGANVLTF.

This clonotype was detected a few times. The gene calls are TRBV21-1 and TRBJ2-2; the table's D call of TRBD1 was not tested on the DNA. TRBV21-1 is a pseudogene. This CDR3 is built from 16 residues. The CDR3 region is CASSNSGGPDLLELFF. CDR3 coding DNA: TGTGCCAGCAGCAATTCGGGGGGTCCCGATCTCTTGGAGCTGTTTTTT.

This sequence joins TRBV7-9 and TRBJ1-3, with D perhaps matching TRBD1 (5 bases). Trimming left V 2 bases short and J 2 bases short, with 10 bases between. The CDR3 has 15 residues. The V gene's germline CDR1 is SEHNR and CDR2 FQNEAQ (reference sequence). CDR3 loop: CASSLFAGPGNTIYF. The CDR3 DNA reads TGTGCCAGCAGCTTATTCGCGGGGCCTGGAAACACCATATATTTT.

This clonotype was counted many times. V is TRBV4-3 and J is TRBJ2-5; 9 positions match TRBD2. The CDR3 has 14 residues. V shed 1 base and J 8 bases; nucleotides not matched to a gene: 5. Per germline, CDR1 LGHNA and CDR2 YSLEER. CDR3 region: CASSQGLAGQTQYF. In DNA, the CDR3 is TGCGCCAGCAGCCAAGGTCTAGCGGGGCAAACCCAGTACTTC.

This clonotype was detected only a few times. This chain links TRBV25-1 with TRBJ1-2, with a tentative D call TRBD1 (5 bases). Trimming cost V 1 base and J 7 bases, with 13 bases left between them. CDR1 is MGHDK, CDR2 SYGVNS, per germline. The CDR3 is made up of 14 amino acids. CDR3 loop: CASSEFWQGSGYTF. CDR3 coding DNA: TGTGCCAGCAGTGAATTCTGGCAGGGTAGTGGCTACACCTTC.

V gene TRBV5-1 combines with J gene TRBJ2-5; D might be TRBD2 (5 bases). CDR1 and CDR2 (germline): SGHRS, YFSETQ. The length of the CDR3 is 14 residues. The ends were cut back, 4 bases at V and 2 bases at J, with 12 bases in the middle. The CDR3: CASSPYSEQETQYF. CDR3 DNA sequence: TGCGCCAGCAGCCCGTATAGCGAGCAAGAGACCCAGTACTTC. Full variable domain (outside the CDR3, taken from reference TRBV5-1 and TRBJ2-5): KAGVTQTPRYLIKTRGQQVTLSCSPISGHRSVSWYQQTPGQGLQFLFEYFSETQRNKGNFPGRFSGRQFSNSRSEMNVSTLELGDSALYLCASSPYSEQETQYFGPGTRLLVL.

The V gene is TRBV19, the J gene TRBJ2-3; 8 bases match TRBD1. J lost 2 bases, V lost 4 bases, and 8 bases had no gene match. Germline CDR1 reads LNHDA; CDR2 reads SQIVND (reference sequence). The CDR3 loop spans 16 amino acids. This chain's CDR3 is CASSNTGTGSTDTQYF. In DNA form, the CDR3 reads TGTGCCAGTAGTAACACCGGGACAGGATCCACAGATACGCAGTATTTT.

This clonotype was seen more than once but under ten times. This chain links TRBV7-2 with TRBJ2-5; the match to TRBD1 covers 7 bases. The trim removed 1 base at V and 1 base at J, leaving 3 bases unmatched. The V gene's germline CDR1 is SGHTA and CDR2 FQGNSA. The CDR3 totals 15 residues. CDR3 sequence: CASSLGTGSQETQYF. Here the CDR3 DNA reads TGTGCCAGCAGCTTAGGGACAGGTAGCCAAGAGACCCAGTACTTC.

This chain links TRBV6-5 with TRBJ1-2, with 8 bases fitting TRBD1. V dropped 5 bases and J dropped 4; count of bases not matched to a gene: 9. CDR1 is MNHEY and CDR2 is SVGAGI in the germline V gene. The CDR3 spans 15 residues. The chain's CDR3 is CASSPTTGAAYGYTF. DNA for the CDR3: TGTGCCAGCAGTCCCACGACAGGGGCCGCCTATGGCTACACCTTC.

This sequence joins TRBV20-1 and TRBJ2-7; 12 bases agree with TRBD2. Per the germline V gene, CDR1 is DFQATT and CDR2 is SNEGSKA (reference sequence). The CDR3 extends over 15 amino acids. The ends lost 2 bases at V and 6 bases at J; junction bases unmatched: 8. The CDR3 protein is CSARIGLAGRREQYF. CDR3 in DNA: TGCAGTGCTAGAATCGGACTAGCGGGGCGTCGCGAGCAGTACTTC.

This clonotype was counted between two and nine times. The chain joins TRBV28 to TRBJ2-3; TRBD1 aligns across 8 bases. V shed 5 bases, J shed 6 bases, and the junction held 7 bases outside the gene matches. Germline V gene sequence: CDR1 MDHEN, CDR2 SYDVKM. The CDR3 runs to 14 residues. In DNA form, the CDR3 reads TGTGCCAGCAGTCCGGACAGGGCCGCTGATACGCAGTATTTT. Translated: CASSPDRAADTQYF.

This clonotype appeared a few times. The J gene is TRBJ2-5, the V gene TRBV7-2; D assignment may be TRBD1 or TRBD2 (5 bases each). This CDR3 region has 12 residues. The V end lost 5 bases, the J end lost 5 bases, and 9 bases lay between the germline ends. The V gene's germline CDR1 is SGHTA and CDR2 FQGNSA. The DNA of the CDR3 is TGTGCCAGCAGCCGGGACGCGGAGACCCAGTACTTC. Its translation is CASSRDAETQYF.

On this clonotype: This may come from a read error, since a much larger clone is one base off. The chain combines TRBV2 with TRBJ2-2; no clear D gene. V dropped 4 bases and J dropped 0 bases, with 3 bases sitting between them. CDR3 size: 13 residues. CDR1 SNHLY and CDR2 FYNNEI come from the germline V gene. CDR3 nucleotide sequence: TGTGCCAGCAGTGTCTCGAACACCGGGGAGCTGTTTTTT. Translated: CASSVSNTGELFF.

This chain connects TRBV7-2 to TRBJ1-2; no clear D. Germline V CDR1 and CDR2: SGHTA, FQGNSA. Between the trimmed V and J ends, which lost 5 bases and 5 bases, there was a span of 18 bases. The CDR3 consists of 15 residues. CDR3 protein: CASSIEIGISYGYTF. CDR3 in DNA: TGTGCCAGCAGCATAGAAATAGGGATTTCTTATGGCTACACCTTC.

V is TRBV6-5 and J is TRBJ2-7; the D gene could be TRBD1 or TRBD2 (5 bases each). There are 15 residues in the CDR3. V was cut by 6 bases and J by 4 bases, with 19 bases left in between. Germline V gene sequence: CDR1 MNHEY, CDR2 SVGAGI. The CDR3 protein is CASSPNGASPYEQYV. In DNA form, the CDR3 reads TGTGCCAGCAGCCCAAACGGGGCTTCACCTTACGAGCAGTACGTC.

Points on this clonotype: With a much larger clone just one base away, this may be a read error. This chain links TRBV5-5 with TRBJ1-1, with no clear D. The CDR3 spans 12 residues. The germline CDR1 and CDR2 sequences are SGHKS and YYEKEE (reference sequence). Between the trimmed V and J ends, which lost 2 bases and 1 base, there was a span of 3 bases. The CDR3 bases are TGTGCCAGCAGCTTTTGGAACACTGAAGCTTTCTTT. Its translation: CASSFWNTEAFF.

Here the CDR3 reads CASSLDGDRGIRADTQYF. Here the CDR3 DNA reads TGTGCCAGCAGCTTAGATGGGGACAGGGGTATAAGGGCAGATACGCAGTATTTT. The chain carries TRBV7-2 and TRBJ2-3; 10 bases fit TRBD1. V trimming: 1 base; J trimming: 4 bases; junction bases outside the gene matches: 11. CDR1 and CDR2 from the germline V gene are SGHTA and FQGNSA. The CDR3 is 18 amino acids.

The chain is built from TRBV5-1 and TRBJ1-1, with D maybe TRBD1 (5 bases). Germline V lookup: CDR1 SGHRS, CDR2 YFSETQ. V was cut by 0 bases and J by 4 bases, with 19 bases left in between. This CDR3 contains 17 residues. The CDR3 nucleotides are TGCGCCAGCAGCTTGGACCCGGGAAACTTTGGGGCCACTGAAGCTTTCTTT. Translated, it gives CASSLDPGNFGATEAFF.

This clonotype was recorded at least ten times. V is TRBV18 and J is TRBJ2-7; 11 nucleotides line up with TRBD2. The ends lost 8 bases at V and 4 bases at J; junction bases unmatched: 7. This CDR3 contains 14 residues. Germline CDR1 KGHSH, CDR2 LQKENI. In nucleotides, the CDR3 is TGTGCCAGCAGCTTAACTAGCGGGGGTTACGAGCAGTACTTC. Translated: CASSLTSGGYEQYF. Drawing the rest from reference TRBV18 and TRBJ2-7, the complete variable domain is NAGVMQNPRHLVRRRGQEARLRCSPMKGHSHVYWYRQLPEEGLKFMVYLQKENIIDESGMPKERFSAEFPKEGPSILRIQQVVRGDSAAYFCASSLTSGGYEQYFGPGTRLTVT.

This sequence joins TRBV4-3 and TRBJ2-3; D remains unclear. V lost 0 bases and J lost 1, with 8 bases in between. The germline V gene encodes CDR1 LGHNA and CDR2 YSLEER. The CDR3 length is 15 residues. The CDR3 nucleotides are TGCGCCAGCAGCCAAGACCCCGCGGGCACAGATACGCAGTATTTT. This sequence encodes CASSQDPAGTDTQYF.

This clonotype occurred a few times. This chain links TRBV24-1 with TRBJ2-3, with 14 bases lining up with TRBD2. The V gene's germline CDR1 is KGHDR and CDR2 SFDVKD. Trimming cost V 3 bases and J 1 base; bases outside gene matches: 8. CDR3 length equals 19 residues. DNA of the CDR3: TGTGCCACCAGTGATGCAGGACTAGCGGGGGGCCGGGGCACAGATACGCAGTATTTT. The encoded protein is CATSDAGLAGGRGTDTQYF.

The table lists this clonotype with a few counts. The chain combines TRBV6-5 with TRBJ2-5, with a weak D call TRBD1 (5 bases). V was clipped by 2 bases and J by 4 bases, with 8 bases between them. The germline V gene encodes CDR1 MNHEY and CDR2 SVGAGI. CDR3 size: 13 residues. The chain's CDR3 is CASSYRGVETQYF. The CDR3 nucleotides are TGTGCCAGCAGTTACAGGGGTGTAGAGACCCAGTACTTC.

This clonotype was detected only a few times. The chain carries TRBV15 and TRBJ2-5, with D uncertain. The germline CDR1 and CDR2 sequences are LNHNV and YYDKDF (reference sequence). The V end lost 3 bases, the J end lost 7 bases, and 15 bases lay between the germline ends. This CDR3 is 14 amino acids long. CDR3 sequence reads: CATSRDGRYGTQYF. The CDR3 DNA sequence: TGTGCCACCAGCAGGGACGGTCGCTATGGGACCCAGTACTTC.

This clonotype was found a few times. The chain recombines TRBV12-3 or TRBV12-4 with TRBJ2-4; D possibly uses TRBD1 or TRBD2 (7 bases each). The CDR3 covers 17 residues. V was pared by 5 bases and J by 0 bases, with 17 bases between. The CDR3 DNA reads TGTGCCAGCAGTCCCCGGGGAGGGGGCTTAGCCAAAAACATTCAGTACTTC. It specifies CASSPRGGGLAKNIQYF.

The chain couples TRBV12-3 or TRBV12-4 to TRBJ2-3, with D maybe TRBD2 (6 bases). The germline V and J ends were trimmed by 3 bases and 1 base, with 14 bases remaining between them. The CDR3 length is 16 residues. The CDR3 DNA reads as TGTGCCAGCAGTTTGGGGTCGGGGGAGCGCACAGATACGCAGTATTTT. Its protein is CASSLGSGERTDTQYF.

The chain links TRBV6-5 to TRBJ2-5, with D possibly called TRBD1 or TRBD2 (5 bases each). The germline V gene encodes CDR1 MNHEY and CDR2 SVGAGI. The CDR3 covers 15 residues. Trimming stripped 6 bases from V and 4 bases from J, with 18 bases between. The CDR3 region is CASSPQGFGGETQYF. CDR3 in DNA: TGTGCCAGCAGCCCCCAGGGCTTTGGGGGAGAGACCCAGTACTTC.